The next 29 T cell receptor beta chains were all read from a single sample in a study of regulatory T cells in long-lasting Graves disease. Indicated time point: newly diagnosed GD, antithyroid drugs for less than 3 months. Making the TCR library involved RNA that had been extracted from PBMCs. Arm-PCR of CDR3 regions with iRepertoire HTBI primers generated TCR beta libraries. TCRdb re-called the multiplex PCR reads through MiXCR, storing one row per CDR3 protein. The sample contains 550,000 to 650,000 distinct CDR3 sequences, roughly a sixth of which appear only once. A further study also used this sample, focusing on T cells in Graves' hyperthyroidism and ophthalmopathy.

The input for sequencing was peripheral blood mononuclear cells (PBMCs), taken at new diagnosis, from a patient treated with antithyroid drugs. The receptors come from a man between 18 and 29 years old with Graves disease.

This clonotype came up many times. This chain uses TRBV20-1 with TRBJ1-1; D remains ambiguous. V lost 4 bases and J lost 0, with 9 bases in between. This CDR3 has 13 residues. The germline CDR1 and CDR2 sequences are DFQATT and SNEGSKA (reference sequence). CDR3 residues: CSAISTVNTEAFF. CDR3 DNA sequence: TGCAGTGCTATTTCAACAGTGAACACTGAAGCTTTCTTT.

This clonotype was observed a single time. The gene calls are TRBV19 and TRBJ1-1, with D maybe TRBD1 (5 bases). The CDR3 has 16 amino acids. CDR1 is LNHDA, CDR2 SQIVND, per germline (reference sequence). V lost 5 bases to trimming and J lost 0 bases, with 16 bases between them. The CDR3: CASSPGTVLMNTEAFF. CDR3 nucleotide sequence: TGTGCCAGTAGTCCCGGGACCGTTCTCATGAACACTGAAGCTTTCTTT.

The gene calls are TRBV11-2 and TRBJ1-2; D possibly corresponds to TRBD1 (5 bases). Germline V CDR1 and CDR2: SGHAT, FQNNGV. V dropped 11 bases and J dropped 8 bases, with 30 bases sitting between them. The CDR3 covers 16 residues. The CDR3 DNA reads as TGTGCCTATACACTGTCTGAGTTAAGAGGGGTTCAGGGCTACACCTTC. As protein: CAYTLSELRGVQGYTF.

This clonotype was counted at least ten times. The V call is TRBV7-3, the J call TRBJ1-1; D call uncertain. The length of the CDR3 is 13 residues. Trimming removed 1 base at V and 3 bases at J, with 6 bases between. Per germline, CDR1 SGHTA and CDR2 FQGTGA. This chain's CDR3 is CASSLSRDTEAFF. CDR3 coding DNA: TGTGCCAGCAGCTTAAGTAGGGACACTGAAGCTTTCTTT. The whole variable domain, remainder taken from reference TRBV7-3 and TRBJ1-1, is GAGVSQTPSNKVTEKGKYVELRCDPISGHTALYWYRQSLGQGPEFLIYFQGTGAADDSGLPNDRFFAVRPEGSVSTLKIQRTERGDSAVYLCASSLSRDTEAFFGQGTRLTVV.

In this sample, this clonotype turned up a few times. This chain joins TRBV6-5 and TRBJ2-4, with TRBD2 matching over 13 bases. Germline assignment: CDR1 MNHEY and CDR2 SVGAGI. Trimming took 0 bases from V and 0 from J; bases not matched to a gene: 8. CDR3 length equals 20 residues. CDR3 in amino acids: CASSYSKLAGGPIAKNIQYF. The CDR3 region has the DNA TGTGCCAGCAGTTACTCGAAACTAGCGGGAGGGCCCATAGCCAAAAACATTCAGTACTTC.

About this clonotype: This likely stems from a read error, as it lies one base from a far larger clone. The CDR3 region is CASSLEGLAALSYNEQYF. In nucleotides, the CDR3 is TGTGCCAGCAGCTTAGAAGGACTAGCGGCCCTCTCCTACAATGAGCAGTACTTC. The gene calls are TRBV7-8 and TRBJ2-7; TRBD2 aligns across 10 bases. Germline V gives CDR1 SGHVS, CDR2 FQNEAQ. V gave up 1 base and J gave up 7 bases; unmatched junction bases: 16. The CDR3 is 18 amino acids.

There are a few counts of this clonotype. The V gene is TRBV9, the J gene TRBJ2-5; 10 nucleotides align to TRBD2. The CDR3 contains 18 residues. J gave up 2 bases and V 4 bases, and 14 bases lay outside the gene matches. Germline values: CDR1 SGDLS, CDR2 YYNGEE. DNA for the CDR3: TGTGCCAGCAGCATCCAAGCGGGGGGGTGGGGCGATCAAGAGACCCAGTACTTC. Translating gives CASSIQAGGWGDQETQYF.

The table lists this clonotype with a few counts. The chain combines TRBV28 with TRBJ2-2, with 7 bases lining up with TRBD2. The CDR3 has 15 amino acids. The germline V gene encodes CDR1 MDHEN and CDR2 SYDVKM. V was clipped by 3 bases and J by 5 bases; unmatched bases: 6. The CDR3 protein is CASSFVRESTGELFF. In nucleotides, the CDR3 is TGTGCCAGCAGTTTTGTGCGGGAGAGTACCGGGGAGCTGTTTTTT.

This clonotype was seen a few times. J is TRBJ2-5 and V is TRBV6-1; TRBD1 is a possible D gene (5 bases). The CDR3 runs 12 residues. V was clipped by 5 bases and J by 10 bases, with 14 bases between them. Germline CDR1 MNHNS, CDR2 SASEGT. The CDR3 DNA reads TGTGCCAGCAGTCCCCCAGGGTTGATCCAGTACTTC. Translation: CASSPPGLIQYF.

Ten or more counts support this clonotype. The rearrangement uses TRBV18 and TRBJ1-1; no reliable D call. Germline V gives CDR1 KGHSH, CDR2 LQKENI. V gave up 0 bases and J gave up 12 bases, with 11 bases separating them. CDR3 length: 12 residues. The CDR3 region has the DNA TGTGCCAGCTCACCACCCGGAGTAGGCACTTTCTTT. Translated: CASSPPGVGTFF.

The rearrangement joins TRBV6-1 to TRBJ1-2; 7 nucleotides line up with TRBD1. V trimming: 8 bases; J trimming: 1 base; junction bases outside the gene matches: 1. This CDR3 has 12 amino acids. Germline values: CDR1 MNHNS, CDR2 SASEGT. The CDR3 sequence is CASGTDNYGYTF. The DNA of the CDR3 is TGTGCCAGCGGGACAGATAACTATGGCTACACCTTC.

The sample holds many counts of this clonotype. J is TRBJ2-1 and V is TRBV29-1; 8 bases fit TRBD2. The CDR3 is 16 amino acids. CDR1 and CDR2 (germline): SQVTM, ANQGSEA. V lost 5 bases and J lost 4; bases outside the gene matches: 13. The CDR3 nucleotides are TGCAGCGTTAGGTCCTCGGGGACTAGTTCTTACAATGAGCAGTTCTTC. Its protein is CSVRSSGTSSYNEQFF.

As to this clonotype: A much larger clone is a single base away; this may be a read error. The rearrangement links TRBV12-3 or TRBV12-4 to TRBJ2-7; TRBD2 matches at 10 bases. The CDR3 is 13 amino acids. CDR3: CATSGRAWYERYF. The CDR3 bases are TGTGCCACAAGCGGGAGGGCCTGGTACGAGCGGTACTTC.

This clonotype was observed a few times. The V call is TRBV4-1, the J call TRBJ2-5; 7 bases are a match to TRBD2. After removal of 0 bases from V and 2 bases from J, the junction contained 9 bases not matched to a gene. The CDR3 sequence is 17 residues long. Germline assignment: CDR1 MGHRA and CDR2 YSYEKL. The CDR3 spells CASSQDDSGGAQETQYF. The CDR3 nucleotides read TGCGCCAGCAGCCAAGATGACTCGGGAGGTGCACAAGAGACCCAGTACTTC.

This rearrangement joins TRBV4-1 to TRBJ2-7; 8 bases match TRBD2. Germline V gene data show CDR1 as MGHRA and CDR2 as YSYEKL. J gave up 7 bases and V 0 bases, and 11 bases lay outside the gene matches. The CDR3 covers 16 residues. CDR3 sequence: CASSQEFGTRAQEQYF. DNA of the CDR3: TGCGCCAGCAGCCAAGAGTTTGGGACTAGGGCTCAGGAGCAGTACTTC.

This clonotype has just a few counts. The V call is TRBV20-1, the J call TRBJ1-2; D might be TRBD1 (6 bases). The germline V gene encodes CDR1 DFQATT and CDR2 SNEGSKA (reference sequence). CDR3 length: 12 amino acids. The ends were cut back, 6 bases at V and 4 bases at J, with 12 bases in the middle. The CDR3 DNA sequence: TGCAGTGCCCGGACAGTCCTCTATGGCTACACCTTC. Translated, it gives CSARTVLYGYTF.

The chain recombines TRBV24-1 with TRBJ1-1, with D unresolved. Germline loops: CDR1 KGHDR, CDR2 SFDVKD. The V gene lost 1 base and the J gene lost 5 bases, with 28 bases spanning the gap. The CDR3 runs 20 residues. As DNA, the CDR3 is TGTGCCACCAGTGATTTTTTCCGCCGGCAGGAGAGGAGGATGAGGACTGAAGCTTTCTTT. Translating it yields CATSDFFRRQERRMRTEAFF.

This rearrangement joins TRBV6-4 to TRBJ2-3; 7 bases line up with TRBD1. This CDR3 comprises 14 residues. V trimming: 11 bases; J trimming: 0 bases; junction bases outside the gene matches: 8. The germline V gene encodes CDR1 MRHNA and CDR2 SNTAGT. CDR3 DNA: TGTGCCCAAGAGGGGGCCGCTAGCACAGATACGCAGTATTTT. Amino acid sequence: CAQEGAASTDTQYF.

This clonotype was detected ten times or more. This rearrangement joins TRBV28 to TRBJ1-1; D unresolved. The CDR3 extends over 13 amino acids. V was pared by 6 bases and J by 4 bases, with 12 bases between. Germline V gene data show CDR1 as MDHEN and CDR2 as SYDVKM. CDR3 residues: CASSLGRGTEAFF. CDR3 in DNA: TGTGCCAGCAGCTTAGGCCGCGGCACTGAAGCTTTCTTT.

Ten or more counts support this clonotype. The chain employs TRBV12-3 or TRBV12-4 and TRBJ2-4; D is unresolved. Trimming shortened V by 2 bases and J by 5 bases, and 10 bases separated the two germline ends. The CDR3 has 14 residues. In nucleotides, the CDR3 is TGTGCCAGCAGTTTAAGGCTAGTGGAAAACATTCAGTACTTC. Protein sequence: CASSLRLVENIQYF.

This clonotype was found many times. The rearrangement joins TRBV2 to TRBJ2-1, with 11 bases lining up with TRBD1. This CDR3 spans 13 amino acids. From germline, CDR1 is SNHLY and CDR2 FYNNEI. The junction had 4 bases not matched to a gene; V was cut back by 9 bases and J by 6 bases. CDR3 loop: CASTGTGGNEQFF. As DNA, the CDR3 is TGTGCCAGTACCGGGACAGGGGGCAATGAGCAGTTCTTC. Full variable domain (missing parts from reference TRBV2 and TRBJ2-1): EPEVTQTPSHQVTQMGQEVILRCVPISNHLYFYWYRQILGQKVEFLVSFYNNEISEKSEIFDDQFSVERPDGSNFTLKIRSTKLEDSAMYFCASTGTGGNEQFFGPGTRLTVL.

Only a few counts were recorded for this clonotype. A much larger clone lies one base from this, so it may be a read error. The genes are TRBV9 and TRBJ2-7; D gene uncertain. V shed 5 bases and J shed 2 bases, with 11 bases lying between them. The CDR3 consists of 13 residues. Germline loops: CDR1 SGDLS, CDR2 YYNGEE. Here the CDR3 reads CASRPVGAYEQYF. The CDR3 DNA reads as TGTGCCAGCAGACCGGTGGGTGCCTACGAGCAGTACTTC.

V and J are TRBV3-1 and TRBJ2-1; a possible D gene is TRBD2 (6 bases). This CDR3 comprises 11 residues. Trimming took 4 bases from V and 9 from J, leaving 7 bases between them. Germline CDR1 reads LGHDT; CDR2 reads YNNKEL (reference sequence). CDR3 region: CASSRDFEQFF. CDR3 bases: TGTGCCAGCAGCCGGGACTTTGAGCAGTTCTTC.

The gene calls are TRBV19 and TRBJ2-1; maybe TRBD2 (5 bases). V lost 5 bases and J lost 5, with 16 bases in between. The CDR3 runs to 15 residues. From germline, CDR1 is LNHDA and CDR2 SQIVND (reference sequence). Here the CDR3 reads CASSAWGDGDNEQFF. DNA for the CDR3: TGTGCCAGTAGTGCCTGGGGAGATGGGGACAATGAGCAGTTCTTC.

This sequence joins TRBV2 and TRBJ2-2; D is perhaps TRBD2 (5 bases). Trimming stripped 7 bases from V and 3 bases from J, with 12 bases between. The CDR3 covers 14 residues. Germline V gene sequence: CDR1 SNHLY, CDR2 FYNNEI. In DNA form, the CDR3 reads TGTGCCAGCAAGGCGGGTCTTGACACCGGGGAGCTGTTTTTT. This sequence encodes CASKAGLDTGELFF.

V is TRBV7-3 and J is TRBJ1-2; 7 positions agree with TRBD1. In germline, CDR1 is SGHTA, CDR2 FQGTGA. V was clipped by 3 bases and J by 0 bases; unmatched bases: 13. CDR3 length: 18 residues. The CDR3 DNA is TGTGCCAGCAGCTTCCAACCGGGACAGAAATGTACTAACTATGGCTACACCTTC. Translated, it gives CASSFQPGQKCTNYGYTF.

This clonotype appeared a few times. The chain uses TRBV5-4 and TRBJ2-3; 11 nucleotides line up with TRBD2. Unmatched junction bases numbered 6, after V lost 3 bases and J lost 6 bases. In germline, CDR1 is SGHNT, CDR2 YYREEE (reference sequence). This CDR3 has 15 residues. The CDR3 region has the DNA TGTGCCAGCAGCTCAGGGACTAGCGGAGGGGATACGCAGTATTTT. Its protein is CASSSGTSGGDTQYF.

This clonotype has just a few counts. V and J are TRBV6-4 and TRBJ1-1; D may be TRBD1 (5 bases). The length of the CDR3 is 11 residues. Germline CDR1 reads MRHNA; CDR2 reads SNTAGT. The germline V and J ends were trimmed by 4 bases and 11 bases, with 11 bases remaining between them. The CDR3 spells CASSGPSGAFF. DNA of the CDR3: TGTGCCAGCAGTGGCCCCTCAGGGGCTTTCTTT.

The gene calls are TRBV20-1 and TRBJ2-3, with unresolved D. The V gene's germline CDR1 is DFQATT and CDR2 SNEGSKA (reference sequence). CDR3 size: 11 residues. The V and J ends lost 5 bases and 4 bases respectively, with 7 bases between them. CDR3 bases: TGCAGTGCTGGGAAGTCAGATACGCAGTATTTT. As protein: CSAGKSDTQYF.